The following is a T cell receptor beta chain sequence with its context. This clone was seen just once. The clone's antigen remains unknown. No qualities accompany the bases; no much larger clone lies one base away. The CDR3 regions of human TCRbeta chains were subjected to immunosequencing. From the authors' description of their analysis: TCRs in the repertoires were compared against a reference library of SARS-CoV-2-specific TCRs that had been generated with the MIRA antigen-specificity platform. Breadth meant the fraction of unique TCRs that were SARS-CoV-2-associated, whereas depth meant the fraction of total T cells that were SARS-CoV-2-associated. Using the MIRA data, each spike-specific TCR was assigned both to the spike region to which the TCR was reactive and to a CD4 or CD8 class. Log10-transformed breadth and depth values were compared by one-way ANOVA with Sidak's multiple comparisons tests. TCRdb retrieved this table from immuneACCESS and kept in-frame rearrangements only. Not all clones are present; in checked studies, unresolved V genes account for under half, and no reason is known for the remainder. Clonal size and the V and J genes are those of that table, whereas D and trimming came from the DNA. This sample has some 130,000 clones in its table, and approximately 90% of those were observed once. Of the sample, about 3.5% is held by the ten largest clones.

The data were obtained in a study of T cell responses to AZD1222 COVID-19 vaccine (dated by TCRdb to the early 2020s). As for the study more broadly: AZD1222 recipients given second doses at about 4 weeks or at about 12 weeks were pooled, since spike-specific TCR depth and breadth were not found to differ between the two schedules. A total of 240 or so trial participants underwent TCR sequencing, of whom about 200 had received two doses of AZD1222 and 26 had received two doses of the MenACWY control vaccine. Trial participants were enrolled by age into subgroups of 18-55, 56-69 and 70-plus years, and 148, 28 and 57 TCR-sequenced participants, respectively, were included in these subgroups. What the work shows at the level of the full study, not this receptor alone: The 56-69-year group was small, and its depth increase did not reach significance, likely because of low power. CD4 TCRs associated with the vaccine covered the entire spike protein, and the dominant responses were in regions 160-218 and 743-854. Epitopes outside the regions mutated in the B.1.351 and B.1.1.7 variants were reportedly recognized by nearly half of the unique spike-specific TCRs. After two AZD1222 doses, both the breadth and the depth of spike-specific TCRs were significantly higher than at day 0 and than in MenACWY recipients. Participants were mostly white British and included more females than males, and it was suggested by the authors that clonal diversity may have been underestimated. Conclusions about previously exposed vaccinees were limited because only six AZD1222 recipients were SARS-CoV-2 seropositive at baseline. No day 14 peak-response samples were available, so repertoires were characterized only after the peak T cell response.

What this sample's time point label stands for: baseline before first vaccination. Vaccinee samples were obtained from the UK trials COV001 and COV002, which included a single-blind randomized controlled phase 2/3 trial of AZD1222 (ChAdOx1 nCoV-19) in healthy adults. Trial participant PBMC samples were collected at day 0 and day 28 after the second dose for TCRbeta chain sequencing. There are 17 amino acids in the CDR3, from cysteine to phenylalanine inclusive. Solely the CDR3 DNA is kept, with 51 bases framed from the first base. V drops 3 bases and J drops 2 bases, leaving 17 bases in between. The germline V gene encodes CDR1 MNHEY and CDR2 SMNVEV (reference sequence).

The sequences come from peripheral blood, collected on day 0 of AZD1222 vaccination. This clonotype was obtained from an adult in good health. This chain is built from TRBV27 and TRBJ1-3; a weak D assignment points to TRBD1 (5 bases agree). The DNA sequence is TGTGCCAGCAGTTTCCCCCTCCCTCAGGGACCTGGAAACACCATATATTTT. Its product reads: CASSFPLPQGPGNTIYF.